The 13 T cell receptor beta chains below all came from one sample that was sequenced in a study of cytomegalovirus exposure and HLA in healthy donors. Primers included in the PCR were 60 Vbeta and 13 Jbeta primers. Sequenced by immunoSEQ multiplex PCR; TCRdb stores in-frame clones only, minus some. This sample carries roughly 170,000 clones, roughly 80% of them seen once, and the ten largest clones take approximately 2.3%. Sample: PBMCs. These receptors were obtained from a female donor in good health and CMV-seronegative.

This clone was counted a few times. The chain links TRBV11-3 to TRBJ1-5, with 11 bases fitting TRBD1. Germline V lookup: CDR1 SGHNT, CDR2 YENEEA. V gave up 0 bases and J gave up 9 bases; unmatched junction bases: 16. The CDR3 has 19 residues. Here the CDR3 reads CASSLDQDRGQNRLRPQHF. CDR3 coding DNA: TGTGCCAGCAGCTTAGATCAGGACAGGGGGCAAAATCGCCTACGGCCCCAGCATTTT.

This sequence joins TRBV2 and TRBJ2-5; D is possibly TRBD2 (6 bases). There are 16 residues in the CDR3. V shed 3 bases and J shed 4 bases, with 18 bases lying between them. CDR1 and CDR2 from the germline V gene are SNHLY and FYNNEI. The CDR3: CASSDLAREVGETQYF. The CDR3 nucleotides read TGTGCCAGCAGTGATCTGGCCAGGGAGGTAGGAGAGACCCAGTACTTC.

This clone was seen ten or more times. This chain connects TRBV4-3 to TRBJ2-2; 9 positions agree with TRBD2. J was trimmed by 1 base and V by 3 bases; bases with no gene match: 6. The CDR3 covers 17 residues. Germline V gene lookup returns CDR1 LGHNA and CDR2 YSLEER. The CDR3 coding sequence is TGCGCCAGCAGCCACGGGCGCGGGGGGGGGAACACCGGGGAGCTGTTTTTT. Translation: CASSHGRGGGNTGELFF.

The rearrangement links TRBV6-5 to TRBJ2-3, with TRBD2 matching over 9 bases. With V trimmed by 8 bases and J by 0 bases, 3 bases remained unmatched. The CDR3 extends over 14 amino acids. Germline CDR1 is MNHEY and CDR2 is SVGAGI. This CDR3 reads CASRLAASTDTQYF. The CDR3 DNA reads as TGTGCCAGCCGACTAGCGGCTAGCACAGATACGCAGTATTTT.

The chain uses TRBV25-1 and TRBJ2-7, with 10 bases that match TRBD1. J lost 2 bases, V lost 6 bases, and 10 bases had no gene match. There are 16 residues in the CDR3. Germline V CDR1 and CDR2: MGHDK, SYGVNS. The DNA for the CDR3 is TGTGCCAGCAGCCCGAGGGGGACAGGGGTCGCCTACGAGCAGTACTTC. Its translation is CASSPRGTGVAYEQYF.

V is TRBV4-3 and J is TRBJ2-1; 8 positions agree with TRBD2. There are 16 residues in the CDR3. The germline V gene encodes CDR1 LGHNA and CDR2 YSLEER. The trim removed 0 bases at V and 2 bases at J, leaving 3 bases unmatched. CDR3 region: CASSQEGSGTYNEQFF. The CDR3 DNA follows: TGCGCCAGCAGCCAAGAAGGTAGCGGGACCTACAATGAGCAGTTCTTC.

This chain connects TRBV7-3 to TRBJ2-6, with TRBD2 identical over 7 bases. The CDR3 covers 18 residues. Germline V lookup: CDR1 SGHTA, CDR2 FQGTGA. V trimming: 5 bases; J trimming: 1 base; junction bases outside the gene matches: 11. Here the CDR3 reads CASSPWGREGSGANVLTF. The CDR3 nucleotides read TGTGCCAGCAGCCCCTGGGGGAGGGAAGGGTCTGGGGCCAACGTCCTGACTTTC. Based on the CDR3 plus reference TRBV7-3 and TRBJ2-6, the full variable domain is GAGVSQTPSNKVTEKGKYVELRCDPISGHTALYWYRQSLGQGPEFLIYFQGTGAADDSGLPNDRFFAVRPEGSVSTLKIQRTERGDSAVYLCASSPWGREGSGANVLTFGAGSRLTVL.

The chain carries TRBV2 and TRBJ1-4; 9 bases map to TRBD1. The germline V gene encodes CDR1 SNHLY and CDR2 FYNNEI. The trim removed 1 base at V and 4 bases at J, leaving 1 base unmatched. This CDR3 is built from 15 residues. CDR3 sequence (DNA): TGTGCCAGCAGTGAAGGGGGACAGGGTAATGAAAAACTGTTTTTT. It is translated as CASSEGGQGNEKLFF.

The chain recombines TRBV5-6 with TRBJ2-1, with D perhaps TRBD2 (6 bases). With 3 bases removed from V and 1 base from J, the gap between germline ends came to 17 bases. Germline CDR1 is SGHDT and CDR2 is YYEEEE. CDR3 length: 17 residues. CDR3 in DNA: TGTGCCAGCAGCTCGCCTGGAGGGGTACGGTCCTACAATGAGCAGTTCTTC. This codes for CASSSPGGVRSYNEQFF.

The chain employs TRBV11-2 and TRBJ2-3; a weak D match, TRBD1 (6 bases). The CDR3 spans 14 residues. Trimming took off 1 base at V and 5 bases at J, with 10 bases between the two ends. The germline gives CDR1 SGHAT, CDR2 FQNNGV. CDR3 in DNA: TGTGCCAGCAGCTTAGGGCAGGGGAAAGATACGCAGTATTTT. It translates to CASSLGQGKDTQYF.

The chain uses TRBV14 and TRBJ2-2; 9 bases map to TRBD2. Looked up from germline, CDR1 is SGHDN and CDR2 is FVKESK. CDR3 length: 16 residues. V was pared by 4 bases and J by 7 bases, with 10 bases of the junction left unmatched. In nucleotides, the CDR3 is TGTGCCAGCAGCCTCATAGCGGGAGAGGGACGCGGGGAGCTGTTTTTT. It codes for CASSLIAGEGRGELFF.

The chain uses TRBV5-1 and TRBJ1-1; 7 bases align to TRBD1. Germline V gene sequence: CDR1 SGHRS, CDR2 YFSETQ. The CDR3 spans 15 residues. The ends lost 4 bases at V and 0 bases at J; junction bases unmatched: 6. In DNA form, the CDR3 reads TGCGCCAGCAGCGTCGGGACAGCTATGAACACTGAAGCTTTCTTT. Its protein is CASSVGTAMNTEAFF.

J is TRBJ2-7 and V is TRBV5-1; 8 bases fit TRBD1. V gave up 0 bases and J gave up 2 bases; unmatched junction bases: 7. The CDR3 is 16 amino acids. CDR1 is SGHRS and CDR2 is YFSETQ in the germline V gene. CDR3 in DNA: TGCGCCAGCAGCTTGGCTCTGACAGGGGAACCCTACGAGCAGTACTTC. It translates to CASSLALTGEPYEQYF.